This note documents a single TCR beta chain sequence. Antigen: not known. This sample stems from a study of T cells after yellow fever vaccination. 5'RACE template switching generated TCR cDNA, adding a universal primer site and UMIs. TCRdb ran MiXCR on the 5' RACE reads and lists one entry per CDR3 protein. In the table there are fewer than 500,000 distinct CDR3 sequences, over 15% of which are singletons. CDR1 and CDR2 from the germline V gene are KGHDR and SFDVKD. Between the trimmed V and J ends, which lost 9 bases and 1 base, there was a span of 11 bases. The CDR3 is made up of 13 amino acids. Points from the study as a whole: At under 98% for CD4 and approximately 89% for CD8, most primary-vaccination clones showed up again after the booster. The appearance of a small share of clonotypes in both CD4 and CD8 compartments was observed. FACS-sorted repertoires could harbor abundant contaminating bulk-population clonotypes.

The chain links TRBV24-1 to TRBJ1-1; D might be TRBD1 (5 bases). The TCR was taken from a man aged 18 to 35 who received the YFV17D yellow fever vaccine. The sequenced sample was PBMCs, obtained before the yellow fever booster vaccination. The CDR3, as DNA: TGTGCCACCCGGGGGGGAGAGAACACTGAAGCTTTCTTT. This gives the protein CATRGGENTEAFF.